The 22 T cell receptor beta chains listed next were all sequenced from one sample in a study of control samples from healthy donors and cancer patients. Sequenced by immunoSEQ multiplex PCR; TCRdb stores in-frame clones only, minus some. The sample holds about 42,000 clones, over 80% seen once. The sequenced sample was blood. The source is a man between 60 and 70 years old in good health.

This clone was detected once. V gene TRBV2 combines with J gene TRBJ2-1; the D gene is possibly TRBD2 (5 bases). V was pared by 6 bases and J by 0 bases, with 9 bases between. The germline V gene has CDR1 SNHLY and CDR2 FYNNEI. The CDR3 is 14 residues long. In DNA form, the CDR3 reads TGTGCCAGCAGGGCGGGCCTCTCCTACAATGAGCAGTTCTTC. As protein: CASRAGLSYNEQFF.

The V and J genes are TRBV11-2 and TRBJ2-3; TRBD1 agrees at 8 bases. Germline CDR1 reads SGHAT; CDR2 reads FQNNGV. Unmatched junction bases numbered 2, after V lost 3 bases and J lost 3 bases. The CDR3 extends over 14 amino acids. DNA of the CDR3: TGTGCCAGCAGCTTTTGGACAGGGACAGATACGCAGTATTTT. Translated: CASSFWTGTDTQYF.

The chain recombines TRBV29-1 with TRBJ1-1; D not resolved. The CDR3 is 12 amino acids. Per germline, CDR1 SQVTM and CDR2 ANQGSEA. The V end lost 6 bases, the J end lost 0 bases, and 8 bases lay between the germline ends. CDR3 bases: TGCAGCGTCGTCCCCCTGAACACTGAAGCTTTCTTT. Its protein product is CSVVPLNTEAFF.

DNA of the CDR3: TGTGCCAGCAGTCCGTTACCGGGACTAGCGGGGTCTAGCTCCTACAATGAGCAGTTCTTC. Protein sequence: CASSPLPGLAGSSSYNEQFF. V is TRBV28 and J is TRBJ2-1; the match to TRBD2 covers 13 bases. J was trimmed by 0 bases and V by 5 bases; bases with no gene match: 13. Germline V gene lookup returns CDR1 MDHEN and CDR2 SYDVKM. The CDR3 is 20 amino acids.

The chain employs TRBV9 and TRBJ2-5; 11 nucleotides agree with TRBD1. This CDR3 is built from 16 residues. The J segment lost 4 bases and the V segment lost 0 bases, leaving 5 bases of the junction unmatched. CDR1 and CDR2 from the germline V gene are SGDLS and YYNGEE. CDR3 sequence reads: CASSVATGQGGETQYF. CDR3 DNA: TGTGCCAGCAGCGTAGCTACGGGACAGGGGGGAGAGACCCAGTACTTC.

The chain recombines TRBV9 with TRBJ1-1, with a possible D match to TRBD1 (6 bases). Germline CDR1 SGDLS, CDR2 YYNGEE. CDR3 length equals 14 residues. The V end lost 0 bases, the J end lost 4 bases, and 10 bases lay between the germline ends. CDR3 loop: CASSVDHRATEAFF. CDR3 sequence (DNA): TGTGCCAGCAGCGTAGATCACAGGGCCACTGAAGCTTTCTTT.

This chain joins TRBV18 and TRBJ1-5; 7 bases map to TRBD1. V was pared by 4 bases and J by 6 bases, with 6 bases of the junction left unmatched. The CDR3 covers 14 residues. CDR1 and CDR2 (germline): KGHSH, LQKENI. The CDR3 here is CASSLTGVSQPQHF. For the CDR3, the DNA is TGTGCCAGCTCACTTACAGGGGTTTCTCAGCCCCAGCATTTT.

The V gene is TRBV2, the J gene TRBJ2-7; a possible D gene is TRBD2 (6 bases). Germline CDR1 is SNHLY and CDR2 is FYNNEI. The CDR3 has 13 amino acids. V was shortened by 8 bases and J by 3 bases, with 14 bases between the two germline ends. The DNA for the CDR3 is TGTGCCAGCGGGACTGGGGGAGTCTACGAGCAGTACTTC. Residues: CASGTGGVYEQYF.

The chain couples TRBV10-3 to TRBJ1-1; possibly TRBD1 for D (5 bases). Trimming removed 2 bases from V and 1 base from J, with 8 bases in between. CDR1 and CDR2 from the germline V gene are ENHRY and SYGVKD. The CDR3 spans 14 residues. The CDR3 DNA reads TGTGCCATCAGTGAGGGAACAGGGAACACTGAAGCTTTCTTT. As protein: CAISEGTGNTEAFF.

V and J are TRBV18 and TRBJ1-2; no definite D call. The CDR3 sequence is 14 residues long. CDR1 is KGHSH and CDR2 is LQKENI in the germline V gene. The V gene lost 1 base and the J gene lost 3 bases, with 9 bases spanning the gap. In DNA, the CDR3 is TGTGCCAGCTCACCACAGGGTGGCGACTATGGCTACACCTTC. As protein: CASSPQGGDYGYTF.

The chain recombines TRBV6-6 with TRBJ2-1; TRBD2 matches at 10 bases. This CDR3 is 15 amino acids long. Trimming cost V 6 bases and J 3 bases; bases outside gene matches: 5. Germline V gene sequence: CDR1 MNHNY, CDR2 SVGAGI (reference sequence). CDR3 amino acids: CASSLGLAVYNEQFF. The CDR3 DNA reads TGTGCCAGCAGCCTAGGACTAGCGGTCTACAATGAGCAGTTCTTC.

In this sample, this clone turned up many times. Other DNA sequences from this sample encode an identical CDR3 as well. The chain uses TRBV11-2 and TRBJ1-6, with D unclear. This CDR3 has 14 amino acids. Trimming left V 3 bases short and J 0 bases short, with 3 bases between. Germline CDR1 and CDR2: SGHAT and FQNNGV. The CDR3 protein is CASSFNSYNSPLHF. The CDR3 bases are TGTGCCAGCAGCTTTAACTCCTATAATTCACCCCTCCACTTT.

The rearrangement links TRBV6-4 to TRBJ2-1, with 10 bases aligning to TRBD2. The ends lost 4 bases at V and 8 bases at J; junction bases unmatched: 5. Germline CDR1 reads MRHNA; CDR2 reads SNTAGT. The CDR3 totals 14 residues. The CDR3 region is CASSASGRIDEQFF. CDR3 nucleotide sequence: TGTGCCAGCAGTGCTAGCGGGAGAATCGATGAGCAGTTCTTC.

J is TRBJ2-7 and V is TRBV4-3; TRBD2 matches 14 bases. CDR3 length equals 17 residues. V gave up 0 bases and J gave up 3 bases; unmatched junction bases: 4. Germline CDR1 and CDR2: LGHNA and YSLEER. In DNA form, the CDR3 reads TGCGCCAGCAGCCAAGATCTGGGACTAGCGGGAGACTACGAGCAGTACTTC. Translating gives CASSQDLGLAGDYEQYF.

This chain links TRBV9 with TRBJ2-1; no clear D gene. V was clipped by 0 bases and J by 6 bases, with 10 bases between them. The CDR3 consists of 14 residues. Germline V CDR1 and CDR2: SGDLS, YYNGEE. In nucleotides, the CDR3 is TGTGCCAGCAGCGTAGAGAATCAGCTCAATGAGCAGTTCTTC. Translated: CASSVENQLNEQFF.

The J gene is TRBJ2-3, the V gene TRBV4-2; D is undetermined. Trimming removed 0 bases from V and 0 bases from J, with 4 bases in between. The germline V gene has CDR1 LGHNA and CDR2 YNFKEQ. The CDR3 is 14 amino acids. For the CDR3, the DNA is TGTGCCAGCAGCCAAGATTCGAGCACAGATACGCAGTATTTT. It yields the protein CASSQDSSTDTQYF.

The V gene is TRBV18, the J gene TRBJ2-7, with TRBD2 matching over 9 bases. The trim removed 3 bases at V and 3 bases at J, leaving 12 bases unmatched. CDR3 length equals 17 residues. From germline, CDR1 is KGHSH and CDR2 LQKENI. DNA of the CDR3: TGTGCCAGCTCACCGGGCGGGAGGGCCTCGGTTTTCTACGAGCAGTACTTC. Translating gives CASSPGGRASVFYEQYF.

The V call is TRBV6-5, the J call TRBJ1-6; the D is unclear. This CDR3 spans 12 amino acids. V was clipped by 7 bases and J by 7 bases, with 8 bases between them. CDR1 MNHEY and CDR2 SVGAGI come from the germline V gene. Here the CDR3 reads CASTVGNSPLHF. In DNA form, the CDR3 reads TGTGCCAGCACCGTAGGGAATTCACCCCTCCACTTT.

The V and J genes are TRBV14 and TRBJ1-3, with unresolved D. This CDR3 is 14 amino acids long. The V end was cut by 0 bases, the J end by 3 bases, with 6 bases between. Germline V CDR1 and CDR2: SGHDN, FVKESK. The CDR3 DNA reads TGTGCCAGCAGCCAAGACTTCTTTGGAAACACCATATATTTT. Translated: CASSQDFFGNTIYF. The complete variable domain, with remaining parts taken from reference TRBV14 and TRBJ1-3, reads EAGVTQFPSHSVIEKGQTVTLRCDPISGHDNLYWYRRVMGKEIKFLLHFVKESKQDESGMPNNRFLAERTGGTYSTLKVQPAELEDSGVYFCASSQDFFGNTIYFGEGSWLTVV.

V is TRBV13 and J is TRBJ2-7, with D possibly being TRBD2 (6 bases). There are 15 residues in the CDR3. V lost 5 bases, J lost 0 bases, and 14 bases lay in between. Germline CDR1 reads PRHDT; CDR2 reads FYEKMQ (reference sequence). In nucleotides, the CDR3 is TGTGCCAGCAGCCCGTCGGGGGTGAGCTCCTACGAGCAGTACTTC. This codes for CASSPSGVSSYEQYF.

The CDR3, as DNA: TGTGCCAGCAGAGTCCGGGACGGTGAAGCTTTCTTT. Encoded protein: CASRVRDGEAFF. The chain recombines TRBV12-3 or TRBV12-4 with TRBJ1-1; D might be TRBD1 (5 bases). The CDR3 extends over 12 amino acids. V shed 6 bases and J shed 7 bases, with 12 bases lying between them.

This clone has more than one count but fewer than ten. The chain joins TRBV14 to TRBJ1-6; 10 bases map to TRBD1. Germline V gene sequence: CDR1 SGHDN, CDR2 FVKESK. The V and J ends lost 5 bases and 2 bases, in that order; junction bases with no gene match: 9. This CDR3 region has 18 residues. CDR3 loop: CASSGRTGGRTYNSPLHF. CDR3 nucleotides: TGTGCCAGCAGCGGACGGACAGGGGGAAGGACCTATAATTCACCCCTCCACTTT.